A selection of T cell receptor beta chains follows, all from one sample in a study of T cells in Graves' hyperthyroidism and ophthalmopathy. TCRdb reanalysed the multiplex PCR reads using MiXCR and keeps one entry per CDR3 protein. The sample includes some 550,000 distinct CDR3 sequences, around 20% seen only once; the top ten take approximately 25%. Material: blood. The source of these receptors is a man aged 18 to 30 with Graves' hyperthyroidism. Both conserved end residues are part of each CDR3. Fields, in order: J gene, D gene, V gene, clone size, CDR3 protein, CDR3 DNA. D genes are given only for firm matches. Clone sizes are given selectively: once, few, many, or a class where the clone is expanded.

J: TRBJ2-2
D: .
V: TRBV11-1
size: .
CDR3: CASSPPPGTSNTGELFF
DNA: TGTGCCAGCAGCCCTCCCCCGGGCACATCGAACACCGGGGAGCTGTTTTTT

J: TRBJ1-2
D: .
V: TRBV20-1
size: many
CDR3: CSARVGGQDPNYGYTF
DNA: TGCAGTGCTAGAGTCGGGGGGCAGGACCCGAACTATGGCTACACCTTC

J: TRBJ1-2
D: TRBD1
V: TRBV6-1
size: many
CDR3: CASSEALGDRGLWDGYTF
DNA: TGTGCCAGCAGTGAAGCGCTAGGGGACAGGGGGCTATGGGATGGCTACACCTTC

J: TRBJ2-7
D: .
V: TRBV10-1
size: .
CDR3: CASGLEGSDEQYF
DNA: TGCGCCAGTGGGCTGGAGGGGAGCGACGAGCAGTACTTC

J: TRBJ1-5
D: .
V: TRBV28
size: many
CDR3: CASSLPGALNQPQHF
DNA: TGTGCCAGCAGTTTACCAGGGGCCCTCAATCAGCCCCAGCATTTT

J: TRBJ1-5
D: .
V: TRBV19
size: few
CDR3: CASSGTLWGNQPQHF
DNA: TGTGCCAGTAGCGGGACTCTTTGGGGCAATCAGCCCCAGCATTTT

J: TRBJ2-6
D: .
V: TRBV11-2
size: .
CDR3: CASSFGPIGRRSGANVLTF
DNA: TGTGCCAGCAGCTTTGGCCCTATAGGGAGACGGTCTGGGGCCAACGTCCTGACTTTC

J: TRBJ1-2
D: .
V: TRBV15
size: .
CDR3: CATSSEDKAYGYTF
DNA: TGTGCCACCAGCAGCGAAGACAAGGCCTATGGCTACACCTTC

J: TRBJ1-1
D: .
V: TRBV12-3/TRBV12-4
size: few
CDR3: CASSLGLWTENTEAFF
DNA: TGTGCCAGCAGTTTAGGCCTTTGGACAGAGAACACTGAAGCTTTCTTT

J: TRBJ2-5
D: .
V: TRBV15
size: many
CDR3: CATGGGLHQETQYF
DNA: TGTGCCACCGGCGGAGGTCTCCACCAAGAGACCCAGTACTTC

J: TRBJ1-1
D: .
V: TRBV11-3
size: .
CDR3: CASSLGAANTEAFF
DNA: TGTGCCAGCAGCTTGGGGGCGGCGAACACTGAAGCTTTCTTT

J: TRBJ2-2
D: TRBD2
V: TRBV19
size: .
CDR3: CASSIWGLAGLTGELFF
DNA: TGTGCCAGTAGTATATGGGGACTAGCGGGGCTCACCGGGGAGCTGTTTTTT

J: TRBJ1-2
D: .
V: TRBV30
size: .
CDR3: CAWSPIGGGAGHTF
DNA: TGTGCCTGGAGCCCAATCGGGGGGGGTGCAGGCCACACCTTC

J: TRBJ2-7
D: TRBD1
V: TRBV12-5
size: many
CDR3: CASGIPGQSYEQYF
DNA: TGTGCTAGTGGGATACCGGGACAGAGCTACGAGCAGTACTTC

J: TRBJ2-3
D: .
V: TRBV7-2
size: .
CDR3: CASSLQGIPTQYF
DNA: TGTGCCAGCAGCCTACAGGGAATCCCTACGCAGTATTTT

J: TRBJ2-1
D: .
V: TRBV13
size: .
CDR3: CASSIKTSGNEQFF
DNA: TGTGCCAGCAGCATCAAGACCTCGGGCAATGAGCAGTTCTTC

J: TRBJ1-5
D: TRBD1
V: TRBV2
size: many
CDR3: CAGRNDRVGNQPQHF
DNA: TGTGCCGGCAGGAACGACAGGGTAGGCAATCAGCCCCAGCATTTT

J: TRBJ1-1
D: .
V: TRBV12-3/TRBV12-4
size: many
CDR3: CASSFPVVAGFEAFF
DNA: TGTGCCAGCAGTTTCCCTGTGGTTGCGGGATTTGAAGCTTTCTTT

J: TRBJ2-5
D: .
V: TRBV7-3
size: many
CDR3: CASSLNGGAGETQYF
DNA: TGTGCCAGCAGCTTAAATGGGGGGGCAGGAGAGACCCAGTACTTC